This paragraph reports one TCR beta chain. Its antigen is undetermined. This entry comes from a study of early T cells in non-severe SARS-CoV-2 infection. In the study overall: Whole-blood bulk RNA, unsorted, was sequenced, and chains were unpaired.

Tagging with unique molecular identifiers was applied to individual cDNA molecules. TCRdb re-called the 5' RACE reads through MiXCR, storing one row per CDR3 protein. The sample yields roughly 69,000 distinct CDR3 sequences, around a tenth seen once. Study outcomes and limitations: Matches to VDJdb favored anti-spike CD8 responses and missed private and CD4 specificities.

The ends lost 1 base at V and 1 base at J; junction bases unmatched: 3. The V gene's germline CDR1 is SGHTA and CDR2 FQGNSA. The CDR3 spans 15 residues. The sample taken for sequencing was whole blood. The source is an adult who was a healthcare worker with PCR-confirmed SARS-CoV-2 infection or an uninfected control (not recorded which). The chain couples TRBV7-2 to TRBJ1-2, with 7 bases aligning to TRBD1. This CDR3 reads CASSLVGTDNYGYTF. CDR3 DNA: TGTGCCAGCAGCTTAGTGGGGACAGATAACTATGGCTACACCTTC.